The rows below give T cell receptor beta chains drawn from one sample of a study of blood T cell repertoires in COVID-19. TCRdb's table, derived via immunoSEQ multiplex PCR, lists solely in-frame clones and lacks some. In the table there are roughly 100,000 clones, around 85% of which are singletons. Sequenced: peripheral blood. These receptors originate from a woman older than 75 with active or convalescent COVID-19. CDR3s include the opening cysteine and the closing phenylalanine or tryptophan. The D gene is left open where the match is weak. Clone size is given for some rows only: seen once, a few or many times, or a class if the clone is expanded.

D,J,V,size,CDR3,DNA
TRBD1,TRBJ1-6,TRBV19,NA,CASSLQGSNSPLHF,TGTGCCAGTAGCCTACAGGGGTCAAATTCACCCCTCCACTTT
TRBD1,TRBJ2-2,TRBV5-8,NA,CASSLGVSGGYWNTGELFF,TGTGCCAGCAGCTTGGGTGTGTCAGGGGGCTACTGGAACACCGGGGAGCTGTTTTTT
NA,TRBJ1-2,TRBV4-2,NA,CASSLTDTNNYGYTF,TGTGCCAGCAGCTTAACAGACACGAATAACTATGGCTACACCTTC
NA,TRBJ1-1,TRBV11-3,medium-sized,CASAGNTEAFF,TGTGCCAGCGCGGGGAACACTGAAGCTTTCTTT
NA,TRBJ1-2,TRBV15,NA,CATSRVRENYGYTF,TGTGCCACCAGCAGAGTGAGGGAGAACTATGGCTACACCTTC
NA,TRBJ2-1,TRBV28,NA,CASSPTPETGVSYNEQFF,TGTGCCAGCAGCCCCACCCCAGAGACGGGGGTCTCCTACAATGAGCAGTTCTTC
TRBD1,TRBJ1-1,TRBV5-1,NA,CASSTGQTAEAFF,TGCGCCAGCAGCACGGGACAGACTGCTGAAGCTTTCTTT
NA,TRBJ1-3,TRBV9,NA,CASSVIAGGNTIYF,TGTGCCAGCAGCGTAATTGCAGGGGGAAACACCATATATTTT
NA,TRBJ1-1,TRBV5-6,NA,CASTLQGVGLNTEAFF,TGTGCCAGCACTCTACAGGGAGTGGGCCTGAACACTGAAGCTTTCTTT
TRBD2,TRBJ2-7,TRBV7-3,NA,CASSEGLGEQYF,TGTGCCAGCAGCGAAGGACTAGGGGAGCAGTACTTC
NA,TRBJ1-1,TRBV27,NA,CASSLDSLAEAFF,TGTGCCAGCAGTTTAGACAGCCTGGCTGAAGCTTTCTTT
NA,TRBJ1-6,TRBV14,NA,CASSQGGRGNSPLHF,TGTGCCAGCAGCCAAGGAGGCAGGGGAAATTCACCCCTCCACTTT
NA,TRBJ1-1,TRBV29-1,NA,CSPYQGEAFF,TGCAGCCCTTATCAGGGCGAAGCTTTCTTT
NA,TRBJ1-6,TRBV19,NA,CASSQGTGSPLHF,TGTGCCAGTAGTCAGGGGACGGGGTCACCCCTCCACTTT
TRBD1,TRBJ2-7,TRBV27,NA,CASSQTGVPYEQYF,TGTGCCAGCAGTCAAACAGGGGTTCCCTACGAGCAGTACTTC
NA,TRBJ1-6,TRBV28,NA,CASSPPAGYDNSPLHF,TGTGCCAGCAGTCCCCCGGCAGGGTATGATAATTCACCCCTCCACTTT
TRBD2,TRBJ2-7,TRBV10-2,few,CASSGGGGSSYEQYF,TGCGCCAGCAGTGGCGGGGGTGGAAGCTCCTACGAGCAGTACTTC
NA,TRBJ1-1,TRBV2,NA,CASNVMNSMGASAFF,TGTGCCAGCAATGTGATGAACAGTATGGGGGCGAGTGCTTTCTTT
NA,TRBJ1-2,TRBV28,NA,CASTSAFGGYTF,TGTGCCAGCACTAGTGCCTTCGGAGGCTACACCTTC
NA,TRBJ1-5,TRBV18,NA,CASSPRGLVQPQHF,TGTGCCAGCTCACCACGGGGGCTGGTGCAGCCCCAGCATTTT
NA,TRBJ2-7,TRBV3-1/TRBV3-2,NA,CASSQEPRRLHRQYF,TGTGCCAGCAGCCAAGAGCCTAGGAGACTCCACCGTCAGTACTTC
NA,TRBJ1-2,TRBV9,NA,CASSVEKGGGYTF,TGTGCCAGCAGCGTAGAAAAGGGAGGTGGCTACACCTTC
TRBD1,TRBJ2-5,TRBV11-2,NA,CASRIGGFLDRGKETQYF,TGTGCCAGCAGGATAGGGGGGTTCCTGGACAGGGGAAAAGAGACCCAGTACTTC
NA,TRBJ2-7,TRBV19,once,CASSIKAGRYSYEQYF,TGTGCCAGTAGTATAAAGGCGGGACGGTACTCCTACGAGCAGTACTTC
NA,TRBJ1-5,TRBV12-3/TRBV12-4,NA,CASARVYQPQHF,TGTGCCAGCGCCCGGGTTTATCAGCCCCAGCATTTT
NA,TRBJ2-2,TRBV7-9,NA,CASSFFDDRNTGELFF,TGTGCCAGCAGCTTCTTCGACGACAGAAACACCGGGGAGCTGTTTTTT
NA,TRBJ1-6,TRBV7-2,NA,CASSSPGGLGSPLHF,TGTGCCAGCAGCTCCCCGGGAGGACTGGGTTCACCCCTCCACTTT
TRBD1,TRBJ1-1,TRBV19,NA,CASSIRRDSGKAFF,TGTGCCAGTAGTATCCGCCGGGACAGTGGTAAAGCTTTCTTT
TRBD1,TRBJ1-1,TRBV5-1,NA,CASSLDQGGTEAFF,TGCGCCAGCAGCTTGGATCAGGGGGGAACTGAAGCTTTCTTT
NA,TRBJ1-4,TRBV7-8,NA,CASSLKSGGPGEKLFF,TGTGCCAGCAGCTTAAAAAGCGGAGGGCCGGGAGAAAAACTGTTTTTT
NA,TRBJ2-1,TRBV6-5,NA,CASSYSPGESNEQFF,TGTGCCAGCAGTTACTCTCCGGGAGAGAGTAATGAGCAGTTCTTC
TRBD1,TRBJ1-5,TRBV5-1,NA,CASSPSPGGDQPQHF,TGCGCCAGCAGCCCAAGCCCAGGGGGCGATCAGCCCCAGCATTTT
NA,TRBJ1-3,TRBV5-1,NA,CASSLDTGNTIYF,TGCGCCAGCAGCTTGGATACTGGAAACACCATATATTTT
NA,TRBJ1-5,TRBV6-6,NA,CASSPGEQLYSNQPQHF,TGTGCCAGCAGTCCGGGAGAACAATTATATAGCAATCAGCCCCAGCATTTT
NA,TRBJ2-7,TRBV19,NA,CASSISIPSGEQYF,TGTGCCAGTAGTATATCTATCCCTTCAGGCGAGCAGTACTTC
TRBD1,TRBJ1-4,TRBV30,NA,CAWGLQGGSWLGQNEKLFF,TGTGCCTGGGGCCTTCAGGGGGGCAGTTGGTTGGGTCAGAATGAAAAACTGTTTTTT
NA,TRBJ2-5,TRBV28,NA,CASSLAGAGETQYF,TGTGCCAGCAGTTTAGCGGGGGCCGGGGAGACCCAGTACTTC
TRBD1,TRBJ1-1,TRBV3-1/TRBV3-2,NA,CASSHGQGDTEAFF,TGTGCCAGCAGCCACGGACAGGGGGACACTGAAGCTTTCTTT
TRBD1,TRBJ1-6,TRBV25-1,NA,CASSGAGQGARNSPLHF,TGTGCCAGCAGTGGAGCGGGACAGGGGGCGCGAAATTCACCCCTCCACTTT
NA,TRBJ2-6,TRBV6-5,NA,CASSYRGSGANVLTF,TGTGCCAGCAGTTACAGGGGTTCTGGGGCCAACGTCCTGACTTTC
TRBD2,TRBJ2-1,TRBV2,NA,CASMVREGWDEQFF,TGTGCCAGCATGGTTAGGGAGGGTTGGGATGAGCAGTTCTTC
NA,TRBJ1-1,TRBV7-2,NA,CASSLTRQSQTEAFF,TGTGCCAGCAGCTTGACACGACAGAGTCAGACTGAAGCTTTCTTT
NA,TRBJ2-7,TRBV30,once,CAWSSWRSSYEQYF,TGTGCCTGGAGTAGCTGGAGGAGCTCCTACGAGCAGTACTTC
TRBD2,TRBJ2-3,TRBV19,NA,CATTGTSGGVKTDTQYF,TGTGCCACCACCGGGACTAGCGGGGGGGTTAAAACAGATACGCAGTATTTT
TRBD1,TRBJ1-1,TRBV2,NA,CASRGSGGTEAFF,TGTGCCAGCAGGGGGTCAGGGGGTACTGAAGCTTTCTTT
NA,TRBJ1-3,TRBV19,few,CASFDSKSSGNTIYF,TGTGCCAGTTTTGACAGCAAAAGCTCTGGAAACACCATATATTTT
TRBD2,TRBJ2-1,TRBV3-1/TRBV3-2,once,CASSLTSGSGNEQFF,TGTGCCAGCAGCCTCACTAGCGGGAGTGGCAATGAGCAGTTCTTC
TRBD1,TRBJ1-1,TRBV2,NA,CASTRPGGRGRYTEAFF,TGTGCCAGCACTCGTCCAGGGGGCAGGGGCCGATACACTGAAGCTTTCTTT
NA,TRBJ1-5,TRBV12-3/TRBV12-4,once,CASSLRGDQPQHF,TGTGCCAGCAGTTTGCGGGGGGATCAGCCCCAGCATTTT
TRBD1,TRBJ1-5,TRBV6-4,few,CASSDTNRGNQPQHF,TGTGCCAGCAGTGACACAAACAGGGGTAATCAGCCCCAGCATTTT
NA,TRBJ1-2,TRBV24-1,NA,CATSDFQGTYGYTF,TGTGCCACCAGTGATTTTCAGGGGACGTACGGCTACACCTTC
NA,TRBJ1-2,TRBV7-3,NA,CASSLHADNYGYTF,TGTGCCAGCAGCTTACACGCAGATAACTATGGCTACACCTTC
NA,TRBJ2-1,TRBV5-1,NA,CASSLGIQGNEQFF,TGCGCCAGCAGCCTCGGAATTCAGGGGAATGAGCAGTTCTTC
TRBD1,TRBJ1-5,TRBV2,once,CASRAGTVSNQPQHF,TGTGCCAGCAGGGCAGGGACAGTCAGCAATCAGCCCCAGCATTTT
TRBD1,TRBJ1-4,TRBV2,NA,CASSDYGTGDEKLFF,TGTGCCAGCAGTGATTATGGGACAGGGGATGAAAAACTGTTTTTT
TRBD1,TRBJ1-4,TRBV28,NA,CASSFSWGQGNEKLFF,TGTGCCAGCAGTTTTTCATGGGGACAGGGGAATGAAAAACTGTTTTTT